The 23 T cell receptor beta chains below all came from one sample that was sequenced in a study of cytomegalovirus exposure and HLA in healthy donors. The assay was immunoSEQ multiplex PCR, and TCRdb's table has in-frame clones only and misses some. Of under 400,000 clones detected, 86% appear once; the ten largest clones hold 0.83%. The sequencing input was PBMCs. These receptors came from a young woman in good health and CMV-seronegative.

The chain combines TRBV2 with TRBJ1-2; the D is unclear. V dropped 8 bases and J dropped 1 base, with 11 bases sitting between them. CDR3 length: 13 residues. Germline lookup yields CDR1 SNHLY and CDR2 FYNNEI. The CDR3 reads CASVPGLNYGYTF. The CDR3 bases are TGTGCCAGCGTCCCGGGTCTTAACTATGGCTACACCTTC.

This clone was seen once. The chain joins TRBV6-1 to TRBJ1-5; possible D gene TRBD1, 5 bases. The germline V gene encodes CDR1 MNHNS and CDR2 SASEGT. This CDR3 has 18 amino acids. V lost 0 bases and J lost 1, with 16 bases in between. The CDR3 nucleotides are TGTGCCAGCAGTGAAGCTGTTGGCGGGGGAGGAAGCAATCAGCCCCAGCATTTT. It is translated as CASSEAVGGGGSNQPQHF.

The V call is TRBV10-3, the J call TRBJ2-1; tentative D call: TRBD1 (5 bases). CDR3 length equals 12 residues. The germline V and J ends were trimmed by 8 bases and 5 bases, with 10 bases remaining between them. Germline loops: CDR1 ENHRY, CDR2 SYGVKD. The CDR3 loop is CAIALGDNEQFF. In DNA, the CDR3 is TGTGCCATCGCCTTAGGGGACAATGAGCAGTTCTTC.

This chain links TRBV14 with TRBJ2-3; tentative D call: TRBD1 (5 bases). This CDR3 has 13 residues. V lost 4 bases to trimming and J lost 4 bases, with 9 bases between them. CDR1 SGHDN and CDR2 FVKESK come from the germline V gene. The CDR3: CASSLGAPDTQYF. CDR3 DNA sequence: TGTGCCAGCAGCCTAGGGGCTCCAGATACGCAGTATTTT.

The CDR3 sequence is CASRAPFSMGGLGTQYF. In DNA, the CDR3 is TGTGCCAGCAGAGCACCCTTCAGCATGGGGGGTCTGGGGACCCAGTACTTC. The chain couples TRBV28 to TRBJ2-5; maybe TRBD2 (6 bases). CDR3 length equals 17 residues. Germline-derived CDR1 and CDR2 are MDHEN and SYDVKM. V shed 6 bases and J shed 7 bases, with 27 bases lying between them.

V gene TRBV4-2 combines with J gene TRBJ2-2; 10 bases match TRBD2. CDR1 is LGHNA, CDR2 YNFKEQ, per germline. J was trimmed by 5 bases and V by 0 bases; bases with no gene match: 6. This CDR3 is 17 amino acids long. The CDR3 loop reads CASSQDASGRGTGELFF. The CDR3, as DNA: TGTGCCAGCAGCCAAGATGCTAGCGGGAGAGGTACCGGGGAGCTGTTTTTT.

The sample holds one count of this clone. The V and J genes are TRBV4-2 and TRBJ2-2; 8 nucleotides agree with TRBD1. The CDR3 loop spans 14 amino acids. Trimming removed 1 base from V and 8 bases from J; junction bases left unmatched: 3. From germline, CDR1 is LGHNA and CDR2 YNFKEQ. For the CDR3, the DNA is TGTGCCAGCAGCCAAGCGAACAGGGGGGGGGAGCTGTTTTTT. This sequence encodes CASSQANRGGELFF.

This chain links TRBV7-7 with TRBJ1-4; 7 bases match TRBD1. Germline V lookup: CDR1 SSHAT, CDR2 FNYEAQ (reference sequence). The J segment lost 1 base and the V segment lost 10 bases, leaving 3 bases of the junction unmatched. This CDR3 has 13 amino acids. CDR3 coding DNA: TGTGCCACCTCAGGGGGAACTAATGAAAAACTGTTTTTT. Protein: CATSGGTNEKLFF.

This clone was seen more than once but under ten times. The chain couples TRBV2 to TRBJ1-5; D gene ambiguous. The germline V gene has CDR1 SNHLY and CDR2 FYNNEI. Trimming took off 6 bases at V and 6 bases at J, with 12 bases between the two ends. The CDR3 is 13 amino acids. In nucleotides, the CDR3 is TGTGCCAGCAGGGTCCTCTCGGGTCAGCCCCAGCATTTT. This sequence encodes CASRVLSGQPQHF.

This chain joins TRBV9 and TRBJ2-5, with D unresolved. Trimming shortened V by 2 bases and J by 1 base, and 6 bases separated the two germline ends. The germline V gene encodes CDR1 SGDLS and CDR2 YYNGEE. This CDR3 spans 13 amino acids. CDR3 nucleotides: TGTGCCAGCAGCGTGAGTAGCCAAGAGACCCAGTACTTC. It codes for CASSVSSQETQYF.

With respect to this clone: Within the sample, other DNA sequences also encode this same CDR3. V and J are TRBV27 and TRBJ2-7; 9 positions match TRBD1. The CDR3 sequence is 14 residues long. Losses at the gene ends were 6 bases for V and 4 bases for J; bases not matched to a gene: 7. Germline CDR1 is MNHEY and CDR2 is SMNVEV (reference sequence). DNA for the CDR3: TGTGCCAGCAGCCGCACAGGGGGCGCTTACGAGCAGTACTTC. Translating it yields CASSRTGGAYEQYF.

The J gene is TRBJ2-7, the V gene TRBV27, with D tentatively TRBD1 (5 bases). Between the trimmed V and J ends, which lost 0 bases and 5 bases, there was a span of 17 bases. The CDR3 sequence is 16 residues long. Germline V lookup: CDR1 MNHEY, CDR2 SMNVEV (reference sequence). CDR3 coding DNA: TGTGCCAGCAGTTTATCGAGCGTTACAGGTCCCCACGAGCAGTACTTC. Residues: CASSLSSVTGPHEQYF.

The chain carries TRBV18 and TRBJ1-1; 7 bases fit TRBD1. CDR1 and CDR2 (germline): KGHSH, LQKENI. With V trimmed by 4 bases and J by 8 bases, 4 bases remained unmatched. This CDR3 spans 12 amino acids. CDR3 DNA: TGTGCCAGCTCACTACAGGGGATGGAAGCTTTCTTT. This codes for CASSLQGMEAFF.

The genes are TRBV6-5 and TRBJ1-1; the D gene is possibly TRBD1 (5 bases). Trimming stripped 7 bases from V and 4 bases from J, with 16 bases between. This CDR3 is built from 14 residues. Germline V gives CDR1 MNHEY, CDR2 SVGAGI. DNA for the CDR3: TGTGCCAGCAACCCGTGGAGGGGCGGCACTGAAGCTTTCTTT. Its protein product is CASNPWRGGTEAFF.

A few counts support this clone. The chain couples TRBV28 to TRBJ1-1; 7 nucleotides align to TRBD1. This CDR3 has 13 residues. Trimming cost V 11 bases and J 6 bases; bases outside gene matches: 12. Germline lookup yields CDR1 MDHEN and CDR2 SYDVKM. This CDR3 reads CASASFGTAEAFF. CDR3 sequence (DNA): TGTGCCTCGGCAAGTTTCGGGACAGCTGAAGCTTTCTTT. The variable domain in full, with the rest retrieved from reference TRBV28 and TRBJ1-1, is DVKVTQSSRYLVKRTGEKVFLECVQDMDHENMFWYRQDPGLGLRLIYFSYDVKMKEKGDIPEGYSVSREKKERFSLILESASTNQTSMYLCASASFGTAEAFFGQGTRLTVV.

The chain recombines TRBV6-5 with TRBJ2-2, with 7 bases identical to TRBD1. The length of the CDR3 is 15 residues. Germline CDR1 and CDR2: MNHEY and SVGAGI. After removal of 6 bases from V and 2 bases from J, the junction contained 6 bases not matched to a gene. In nucleotides, the CDR3 is TGTGCCAGCAGAAACAGGGGCTTAAACACCGGGGAGCTGTTTTTT. It yields the protein CASRNRGLNTGELFF.

This clone was picked up a small number of times. This sequence joins TRBV5-4 and TRBJ2-7, with TRBD1 matching over 8 bases. With 0 bases clipped from V and 6 bases from J, the junction kept 2 bases outside the gene matches. The CDR3 consists of 13 residues. CDR1 is SGHNT and CDR2 is YYREEE in the germline V gene (reference sequence). The CDR3 sequence is CASSLVTGGEQYF. The CDR3 DNA follows: TGTGCCAGCAGCTTGGTAACAGGGGGCGAGCAGTACTTC.

As concerns this clone: Other DNA sequences in the sample encode the same CDR3. The genes are TRBV9 and TRBJ1-1; weak D call: TRBD1 (6 bases). The CDR3 totals 13 residues. The germline CDR1 and CDR2 sequences are SGDLS and YYNGEE. Between the trimmed V and J ends, which lost 3 bases and 2 bases, there was a span of 8 bases. CDR3 sequence reads: CASSEGQNTEAFF. For the CDR3, the DNA is TGTGCCAGCAGCGAGGGACAAAACACTGAAGCTTTCTTT.

The chain uses TRBV7-9 and TRBJ1-4; possible D gene TRBD1, 6 bases. The germline V gene encodes CDR1 SEHNR and CDR2 FQNEAQ (reference sequence). The V and J ends lost 1 base and 8 bases respectively, with 11 bases between them. The CDR3 consists of 14 residues. CDR3 residues: CASSLDRVGEKLFF. The CDR3 DNA reads TGTGCCAGCAGCTTAGACAGGGTAGGCGAAAAACTGTTTTTT.

The rearrangement links TRBV12-5 to TRBJ1-1, with a weak D call TRBD1 (5 bases). The CDR3 loop spans 15 amino acids. Germline V CDR1 and CDR2: LGHNT, FRNRAP. V lost 5 bases and J lost 1, with 14 bases in between. CDR3 region: CASGPPRGENTEAFF. The CDR3 DNA reads TGTGCTAGTGGTCCGCCTCGGGGGGAGAACACTGAAGCTTTCTTT.

The chain couples TRBV5-6 to TRBJ2-5; TRBD1 matches 9 bases. This CDR3 comprises 16 residues. The germline gives CDR1 SGHDT, CDR2 YYEEEE. The trim removed 5 bases at V and 5 bases at J, leaving 13 bases unmatched. This CDR3 reads CASRFFQDRGWETQYF. CDR3 DNA: TGTGCCAGCAGGTTTTTTCAGGACAGGGGTTGGGAGACCCAGTACTTC.

The chain is built from TRBV5-1 and TRBJ2-1; TRBD1 matches 9 bases. Trimming took 0 bases from V and 5 from J; bases not matched to a gene: 12. CDR3 length: 18 amino acids. Germline CDR1 is SGHRS and CDR2 is YFSETQ. This chain's CDR3 is CASSLAGTGFLLDNEQFF. CDR3 bases: TGCGCCAGCAGCTTGGCCGGGACAGGGTTCTTGTTGGACAATGAGCAGTTCTTC. The full variable domain, its missing parts supplied by reference TRBV5-1 and TRBJ2-1, is KAGVTQTPRYLIKTRGQQVTLSCSPISGHRSVSWYQQTPGQGLQFLFEYFSETQRNKGNFPGRFSGRQFSNSRSEMNVSTLELGDSALYLCASSLAGTGFLLDNEQFFGPGTRLTVL.

V and J are TRBV7-8 and TRBJ2-7; 8 nucleotides align to TRBD1. With 5 bases clipped from V and 1 base from J, the junction kept 10 bases outside the gene matches. CDR3 length: 16 amino acids. Germline V gene lookup returns CDR1 SGHVS and CDR2 FQNEAQ. CDR3 residues: CASSPLTGEKSYEQYF. CDR3 DNA: TGTGCCAGCAGCCCATTGACAGGGGAGAAATCCTACGAGCAGTACTTC.